These 8 T cell receptor beta chains came from one sample sequenced in a study of blood T cell repertoires in COVID-19. TCRdb keeps only in-frame clones here, not all; method: immunoSEQ multiplex PCR. The sample lists about 400,000 clones, 70% to 90% occurring once. The sequencing sample was made of peripheral blood. The source of these receptors is a human donor in a cohort sampled during active COVID-19.

This rearrangement joins TRBV30 to TRBJ1-5; D remains unclear. The CDR3 sequence is 13 residues long. Germline V lookup: CDR1 GTSNPN, CDR2 SVGIG (reference sequence). Trimming shortened V by 4 bases and J by 2 bases, and 9 bases separated the two germline ends. DNA of the CDR3: TGTGCCTGGAACAGCGGGGGCAATCAGCCCCAGCATTTT. Translated, it gives CAWNSGGNQPQHF.

The chain recombines TRBV3-1 (or the pseudogene TRBV3-2) with TRBJ2-7, with TRBD2 matching over 14 bases. Germline trimming cut 3 bases from V and 6 bases from J; bases unmatched to any gene: 19. CDR3 length: 20 residues. Looked up from germline, CDR1 is LGHDT and CDR2 is YNNKEL (reference sequence). The CDR3 here is CASSHHSGLAGVGGEGEQYF. DNA for the CDR3: TGTGCCAGCAGCCATCATTCGGGACTAGCGGGAGTTGGCGGAGAGGGCGAGCAGTACTTC.

V usage is TRBV7-8 and J usage is TRBJ1-1; 7 bases are shared with TRBD1. Germline loops: CDR1 SGHVS, CDR2 FQNEAQ. J gave up 7 bases and V 3 bases, and 11 bases lay outside the gene matches. This CDR3 spans 15 amino acids. Here the CDR3 reads CASSLGGTDSREAFF. Written as DNA, the CDR3 is TGTGCCAGCAGCTTGGGTGGGACAGACAGCCGTGAAGCTTTCTTT.

The chain has TRBV5-6 and TRBJ2-3; 7 bases agree with TRBD2. The CDR3 has 15 residues. Germline-derived CDR1 and CDR2 are SGHDT and YYEEEE. With 0 bases clipped from V and 5 bases from J, the junction kept 6 bases outside the gene matches. DNA of the CDR3: TGTGCCAGCAGCTTGGTCGCGGGAGTAAAAGATACGCAGTATTTT. Translating it yields CASSLVAGVKDTQYF.

This clone was detected only once. V usage is TRBV5-8 and J usage is TRBJ2-1, with a possible D match to TRBD2 (5 bases). The CDR3 totals 14 residues. Trimming stripped 4 bases from V and 2 bases from J, with 10 bases between. CDR1 is SGHTS and CDR2 is YDEGEE in the germline V gene. Here the CDR3 reads CASSHDGTYNEQFF. The DNA for the CDR3 is TGTGCCAGCAGCCACGACGGGACCTACAATGAGCAGTTCTTC.

The V call is TRBV7-2, the J call TRBJ1-1, with a possible D match to TRBD1 (5 bases). Germline V gene data show CDR1 as SGHTA and CDR2 as FQGNSA. The V and J ends lost 5 bases and 5 bases respectively, with 18 bases between them. CDR3 length equals 15 residues. CDR3 DNA: TGTGCCAGCAGCCCGTGGGGGGAGGGCGGGACTGAAGCTTTCTTT. This codes for CASSPWGEGGTEAFF.

V usage is TRBV28 and J usage is TRBJ1-2, with TRBD1 matching over 7 bases. The ends lost 6 bases at V and 2 bases at J; junction bases unmatched: 3. CDR1 is MDHEN, CDR2 SYDVKM, per germline. The CDR3 length is 13 residues. This chain's CDR3 is CASRVTGNYGYTF. The DNA for the CDR3 is TGTGCCAGCAGGGTGACAGGGAACTATGGCTACACCTTC.

The V gene is TRBV11-1, the J gene TRBJ2-7; maybe TRBD1 (6 bases). The CDR3 loop spans 12 amino acids. Germline values: CDR1 SGHAT, CDR2 FQDESV (reference sequence). Trimming removed 6 bases at V and 6 bases at J, with 12 bases between. CDR3 nucleotide sequence: TGTGCCAGCAGTTTTCAAGGGGGCGAGCAGTACTTC. Translating gives CASSFQGGEQYF.